These 32 T cell receptor beta chains were sequenced from one sample in a study of cytomegalovirus exposure and HLA in healthy donors. PCR used 60 Vbeta primers and 13 Jbeta primers. Assay: immunoSEQ multiplex PCR; the TCRdb copy retains only in-frame clones and omits some. The repertoire holds about 250,000 clones, under 90% seen once, with roughly 0.3% in the top ten. Sequencing input: PBMCs. These TCRs come from a girl aged 2-10 years in good health and CMV-seronegative.

The count of this clone is one. The chain recombines TRBV9 with TRBJ2-1; 9 bases match TRBD2. V lost 1 base and J lost 7; bases outside the gene matches: 9. CDR1 SGDLS and CDR2 YYNGEE come from the germline V gene. The CDR3 covers 16 residues. The CDR3: CASSVRFAGGLNEQFF. The CDR3 DNA is TGTGCCAGCAGCGTAAGGTTCGCGGGGGGGTTGAATGAGCAGTTCTTC.

This chain joins TRBV4-2 and TRBJ1-2; possibly TRBD1 for D (6 bases). The V end lost 2 bases, the J end lost 2 bases, and 9 bases lay between the germline ends. Looked up from germline, CDR1 is LGHNA and CDR2 is YNFKEQ. The CDR3 spans 14 residues. The CDR3 sequence: CASSQSGQNYGYTF. The CDR3 region has the DNA TGTGCCAGCAGCCAATCTGGACAGAACTATGGCTACACCTTC.

This clone was picked up one time. The chain uses TRBV6-5 and TRBJ1-5, with 7 nucleotides matching TRBD1. The CDR3 loop spans 14 amino acids. V dropped 4 bases and J dropped 5; count of bases not matched to a gene: 5. The germline gives CDR1 MNHEY, CDR2 SVGAGI. Here the CDR3 reads CASSSTGAHQPQHF. DNA of the CDR3: TGTGCCAGCAGTTCCACAGGGGCCCATCAGCCCCAGCATTTT.

This clone was detected a few times. The CDR3 is CASSSGQMEETQYF. CDR3 coding DNA: TGTGCCAGCAGCTCCGGACAGATGGAAGAGACCCAGTACTTC. The chain couples TRBV7-9 to TRBJ2-5, with TRBD1 as a possible D gene (6 bases). This CDR3 comprises 14 residues. V gave up 4 bases and J gave up 3 bases, with 12 bases separating them. Germline V lookup: CDR1 SEHNR, CDR2 FQNEAQ (reference sequence).

This CDR3 reads CASSPLGRSSNTEAFF. CDR3 in DNA: TGCGCCAGCAGCCCCCTCGGTCGGAGCTCGAACACTGAAGCTTTCTTT. This rearrangement joins TRBV4-1 to TRBJ1-1; unclear D gene. Deletions cut 4 bases from V and 1 base from J, with 16 bases between. Looked up from germline, CDR1 is MGHRA and CDR2 is YSYEKL. The CDR3 loop spans 16 amino acids.

The chain has TRBV28 and TRBJ2-5, with D perhaps TRBD1 (6 bases). This CDR3 contains 15 residues. Germline V gene sequence: CDR1 MDHEN, CDR2 SYDVKM. Deletions cut 3 bases from V and 4 bases from J, with 15 bases between. CDR3 DNA sequence: TGTGCCAGCAGTTTGTTGGGGGCCGCAAGAGAGACCCAGTACTTC. It is translated as CASSLLGAARETQYF.

The chain recombines TRBV6-5 with TRBJ2-5, with 10 nucleotides matching TRBD2. V lost 6 bases to trimming and J lost 7 bases; unmatched junction nucleotides: 11. Germline lookup yields CDR1 MNHEY and CDR2 SVGAGI. CDR3 size: 15 residues. DNA of the CDR3: TGTGCCAGCAGCCGCACTAGCGGGAATTTAGGGACCCAGTACTTC. Its translation: CASSRTSGNLGTQYF.

The rearrangement uses TRBV4-1 and TRBJ1-6; TRBD1 aligns across 8 bases. CDR1 is MGHRA and CDR2 is YSYEKL in the germline V gene. The CDR3 covers 16 residues. Unmatched junction bases numbered 8, after V lost 3 bases and J lost 7 bases. CDR3: CASSQSPGQENSPLHF. The DNA of the CDR3 is TGCGCCAGCAGCCAGTCACCGGGACAGGAAAATTCACCCCTCCACTTT.

This clone was found a few times. This chain connects TRBV4-1 to TRBJ2-5; weak D call: TRBD2 (6 bases). TRBJ2-7 matches the DNA end more closely, so the J call is doubtful. Per germline, CDR1 MGHRA and CDR2 YSYEKL. This CDR3 has 13 residues. CDR3: CASSQRLVGEQYF. CDR3 bases: TGCGCCAGCAGCCAACGACTAGTCGGCGAGCAGTACTTC.

This clone has just a few counts. This chain joins TRBV5-8 and TRBJ1-3, with D hard to call. The CDR3 totals 16 residues. Germline CDR1 SGHTS, CDR2 YDEGEE. The V and J ends lost 4 bases and 0 bases respectively, with 14 bases between them. This CDR3 reads CASSPDGWSSGNTIYF. In DNA form, the CDR3 reads TGTGCCAGCAGCCCCGACGGGTGGAGCTCTGGAAACACCATATATTTT.

The chain has TRBV6-5 and TRBJ1-2, with D possibly matching TRBD1 (6 bases). There are 14 residues in the CDR3. The V gene lost 0 bases and the J gene lost 8 bases, with 13 bases spanning the gap. The germline V gene encodes CDR1 MNHEY and CDR2 SVGAGI. The CDR3 DNA reads as TGTGCCAGCAGTTACTCGAGGGGGGGGGAGGGCTACACCTTC. Translating it yields CASSYSRGGEGYTF.

This chain links TRBV9 with TRBJ2-1; a weak D match, TRBD1 (6 bases). This CDR3 region has 14 residues. Germline CDR1 SGDLS, CDR2 YYNGEE. V was cut by 0 bases and J by 5 bases, with 9 bases left in between. As DNA, the CDR3 is TGTGCCAGCAGCGTAGGAGGACAGAACAATGAGCAGTTCTTC. Its translation: CASSVGGQNNEQFF.

To note about this clone: An end of the junction differs from the germline gene, which may be a read error. V gene TRBV7-6 combines with J gene TRBJ2-1; D perhaps matches TRBD1 (5 bases). The CDR3 totals 14 residues. The germline gives CDR1 SGHVS, CDR2 FNYEAQ. CDR3 residues: CASTLETENNEQFF. The CDR3 bases are TGTGCCAGCACCTTAGAGACAGAAAACAATGAGCAGTTCTTC.

The chain has TRBV7-8 and TRBJ2-7, with no clear D. V lost 0 bases and J 1 base, leaving 10 bases between the germline ends. The CDR3 covers 15 residues. Germline CDR1 and CDR2: SGHVS and FQNEAQ. The CDR3 coding sequence is TGTGCCAGCAGCTTAGCGCACGGCGGTTCCTACGAGCAGTACTTC. It specifies CASSLAHGGSYEQYF. Variable domain in full (rest from reference TRBV7-8 and TRBJ2-7): GAGVSQSPRYKVAKRGQDVALRCDPISGHVSLFWYQQALGQGPEFLTYFQNEAQLDKSGLPSDRFFAERPEGSVSTLKIQRTQQEDSAVYLCASSLAHGGSYEQYFGPGTRLTVT.

The rearrangement uses TRBV5-1 and TRBJ1-2; D is uncertain. CDR1 and CDR2 from the germline V gene are SGHRS and YFSETQ. Trimming pared 3 bases from V and 3 bases from J, leaving 3 bases between. This CDR3 is built from 11 residues. The CDR3 sequence: CASSSDYGYTF. CDR3 sequence (DNA): TGCGCCAGCAGCTCGGACTATGGCTACACCTTC.

Worth noting for this clone: Relative to the germline gene, one junction end is altered; a read error may explain this. The CDR3 sequence is CSSSPTYDEQYF. CDR3 in DNA: TGTTCCAGCAGCCCTACCTACGACGAGCAGTACTTC. V is TRBV7-9 and J is TRBJ2-7; D unclear. Germline CDR1 is SEHNR and CDR2 is FQNEAQ (reference sequence). This CDR3 has 12 amino acids.

The rearrangement joins TRBV27 to TRBJ2-7; 7 bases fit TRBD1. Trimming at V came to 3 bases and at J to 5 bases, leaving 7 bases not matched to a gene. Germline CDR1 is MNHEY and CDR2 is SMNVEV (reference sequence). This CDR3 has 14 amino acids. The CDR3 DNA sequence: TGTGCCAGCAGTTTTCAGACAGGGATCGACGAGCAGTACTTC. Protein product: CASSFQTGIDEQYF.

The chain carries TRBV6-5 and TRBJ2-5; D gene uncertain. In germline, CDR1 is MNHEY, CDR2 SVGAGI. V was pared by 5 bases and J by 5 bases, with 6 bases between. The CDR3 consists of 11 residues. The CDR3 loop is CASSQAETQYF. DNA for the CDR3: TGTGCCAGCAGTCAGGCGGAGACCCAGTACTTC.

CDR3 sequence: CASSLRSGGAVNLGEQFF. CDR3 in DNA: TGTGCCAGCAGCTTACGAAGCGGGGGGGCCGTCAATCTAGGTGAGCAGTTCTTC. V is TRBV11-2 and J is TRBJ2-1, with 10 bases aligning to TRBD2. CDR1 and CDR2 from the germline V gene are SGHAT and FQNNGV. This CDR3 spans 18 amino acids. The V and J ends lost 2 bases and 9 bases, in that order; junction bases with no gene match: 16.

This clone has a handful of counts. The chain couples TRBV7-2 to TRBJ2-3, with D uncertain. The V gene's germline CDR1 is SGHTA and CDR2 FQGNSA. Trimming removed 1 base at V and 2 bases at J, with 4 bases between. The CDR3 length is 13 residues. Here the CDR3 DNA reads TGTGCCAGCAGCTTAGGAGTCACAGATACGCAGTATTTT. As protein: CASSLGVTDTQYF.

This sequence joins TRBV27 and TRBJ2-7; unclear D gene. This CDR3 is 15 amino acids long. Trimming removed 0 bases at V and 3 bases at J, with 12 bases between. Germline V lookup: CDR1 MNHEY, CDR2 SMNVEV (reference sequence). The CDR3 DNA is TGTGCCAGCAGTTTATCGGTCGGAAACTACTACGAGCAGTACTTC. Translation: CASSLSVGNYYEQYF.

V and J are TRBV19 and TRBJ2-2; 7 bases fit TRBD1. Per germline, CDR1 LNHDA and CDR2 SQIVND (reference sequence). The CDR3 runs 18 residues. V gave up 6 bases and J gave up 0 bases; unmatched junction bases: 13. The CDR3 is CASSIPTSGTANTGELFF. The CDR3 DNA is TGTGCCAGTAGCATACCTACTTCCGGGACAGCGAACACCGGGGAGCTGTTTTTT.

The rearrangement uses TRBV27 and TRBJ1-1; maybe TRBD1 (6 bases). V was pared by 6 bases and J by 1 base, with 15 bases between. The CDR3 contains 15 residues. Germline CDR1 reads MNHEY; CDR2 reads SMNVEV (reference sequence). In nucleotides, the CDR3 is TGTGCCAGCAGAACCTGGGGACAACCGAACACTGAAGCTTTCTTT. This encodes CASRTWGQPNTEAFF.

CDR3 residues: CASSRDSGNTIYF. The CDR3 DNA reads TGTGCCAGCAGCCGGGACTCTGGAAACACCATATATTTT. The gene calls are TRBV9 and TRBJ1-3; no definite D call. The CDR3 contains 13 residues. Germline V gene lookup returns CDR1 SGDLS and CDR2 YYNGEE. Trimming took 4 bases from V and 0 from J, leaving 5 bases between them.

The J gene is TRBJ1-5, the V gene TRBV6-1; perhaps TRBD1 as D (5 bases). V lost 0 bases and J 3 bases, leaving 9 bases between the germline ends. The CDR3 sequence is 15 residues long. From germline, CDR1 is MNHNS and CDR2 SASEGT. The CDR3 coding sequence is TGTGCCAGCAGTGAAGCCCAGGGTCTCAATCAGCCCCAGCATTTT. It is translated as CASSEAQGLNQPQHF.

This clone was detected once. This chain uses TRBV7-4 with TRBJ2-3, with TRBD2 matching over 7 bases. Trimming removed 5 bases from V and 0 bases from J; junction bases left unmatched: 5. Looked up from germline, CDR1 is SGHVT and CDR2 is SQSDAQ. The CDR3 spans 15 residues. In nucleotides, the CDR3 is TGTGCCAGCAGCGCACCTAGCGGTAGCACAGATACGCAGTATTTT. Translating it yields CASSAPSGSTDTQYF.

The CDR3 loop is CASSDSDQPQHF. CDR3 nucleotide sequence: TGCGCCAGCAGTGACTCTGATCAGCCCCAGCATTTT. J is TRBJ1-5 and V is TRBV10-2, with D hard to call. This CDR3 region has 12 residues. Germline CDR1 WSHSY, CDR2 SAAADI. The V end lost 3 bases, the J end lost 5 bases, and 5 bases lay between the germline ends.

The chain is built from TRBV16 and TRBJ1-4; D gene unclear. This CDR3 region has 13 residues. Germline CDR1 KGHSY, CDR2 FQNENV. V was cut by 3 bases and J by 4 bases, with 6 bases left in between. CDR3 sequence reads: CASSHGVNEKLFF. CDR3 DNA: TGTGCCAGCAGCCACGGTGTTAATGAAAAACTGTTTTTT.

J is TRBJ2-5 and V is TRBV7-2, with 8 bases lining up with TRBD1. The CDR3 covers 15 residues. Trimming removed 5 bases from V and 4 bases from J; junction bases left unmatched: 9. Germline assignment: CDR1 SGHTA and CDR2 FQGNSA. For the CDR3, the DNA is TGTGCCAGCAGCCCAGGGGGCGGGACCCCAGAGACCCAGTACTTC. Translation: CASSPGGGTPETQYF.

This clone came up once. V and J are TRBV29-1 and TRBJ2-7; TRBD1 might be the D (6 bases). The CDR3 length is 14 residues. The germline V gene has CDR1 SQVTM and CDR2 ANQGSEA. The germline V and J ends were trimmed by 4 bases and 0 bases, with 13 bases remaining between them. CDR3 nucleotide sequence: TGCAGCGTTGTGGAGGACAGTCACTCCTACGAGCAGTACTTC. Protein product: CSVVEDSHSYEQYF.

J is TRBJ2-3 and V is TRBV27; TRBD2 aligns across 11 bases. This CDR3 is 17 amino acids long. The germline gives CDR1 MNHEY, CDR2 SMNVEV (reference sequence). The V and J ends lost 5 bases and 6 bases, in that order; junction bases with no gene match: 13. CDR3 bases: TGTGCCAGCAGTCTTCGGCGAGCTAGCGGGGGGCTGGATACGCAGTATTTT. This sequence encodes CASSLRRASGGLDTQYF.

This sequence joins TRBV28 and TRBJ2-2; 15 bases fit TRBD2. In germline, CDR1 is MDHEN, CDR2 SYDVKM. V was pared by 5 bases and J by 7 bases, with 8 bases of the junction left unmatched. The length of the CDR3 is 17 residues. The CDR3, as DNA: TGTGCCAGCAGTCCTCCGGGACTAGCGGGAGGTGGCGGGGAGCTGTTTTTT. This encodes CASSPPGLAGGGGELFF.